This TCR beta chain was recovered during a study of shared clonotypes between healthy human individuals. Study summary: CD4 naive cells filled three plates per donor, CD4 memory three, CD8 naive two and CD8 memory one.

The protocol was immunoSEQ multiplex PCR, while the TCRdb copy is restricted to in-frame clones and leaves out a portion. The table records 2 million to 2.5 million clones, about 93% of them present only once. CD45RO-negative, CCR7-positively selected cells formed the naive CD8 fraction, excluding terminally differentiated effector memory CD45RA+ cells. HIV-negative, healthy adults without recent acute infections or vaccinations were the donors. Germline CDR1 and CDR2: MNHNS and SASEGT. There are 14 residues in the CDR3. Trimming pared 8 bases from V and 0 bases from J, leaving 11 bases between. The origin of this receptor is a man younger than 35 in good health. Some clones in this sample may be carry-over from other donors' samples. J is TRBJ2-1 and V is TRBV6-1, with D perhaps matching TRBD2 (6 bases). Input material: naive CD8+ T cells from PBMCs. The CDR3 DNA follows: TGTGCCAGCTCGGACGGGAGCTCCTACAATGAGCAGTTCTTC. Translated: CASSDGSSYNEQFF.